This TCR beta chain was documented in a study of T cell repertoires in cytomegalovirus infection. About the research overall: Recently identified HLA-C-restricted CMV epitopes were used, and well-studied HLA-B-restricted CMV epitopes were used as well.

One entry per CDR3 protein, called by TCRdb with MiXCR from the reads. This sample yields under 200,000 distinct CDR3 sequences, of which about 20% are seen a single time; roughly 25% belongs to the top ten. The germline V gene encodes CDR1 SGHDT and CDR2 YYEEEE. V lost 2 bases to trimming and J lost 4 bases, with 12 bases between them. There are 15 residues in the CDR3. This clonotype occurred many times. The antigen is unknown. The sequence was obtained from a human donor in good health (CMV status not recorded). Some clones in this sample may be carry-over from other donors' samples. The specimen comprised CD8+ T cells from cultured PBMCs, sampled from culture after CMV antigen stimulation. The chain uses TRBV5-6 and TRBJ1-4; D gene unclear. CDR3 loop: CASSFRPQLNEKLFF. The CDR3 DNA follows: TGTGCCAGCAGCTTCCGTCCCCAGCTTAATGAAAAACTGTTTTTT.